This TCR beta chain came from a study of T-cell memory formation after mild COVID-19. Across the whole study: Most TCR clusters belonged to a single donor.

One entry per CDR3 protein results from TCRdb running MiXCR on the 5' RACE reads. The table lists roughly 130,000 distinct CDR3 sequences, around 6.3% of them singletons. The CDR3 has 16 residues. Germline V lookup: CDR1 SGHRS, CDR2 YFSETQ. V lost 0 bases to trimming and J lost 0 bases; unmatched junction nucleotides: 1. The table lists this clonotype with many counts. This receptor was identified in an adult woman who had mild COVID-19 (a few samples of this study predate the infection). Cell type and time point are not known. The source material was PBMCs or a T cell subset sorted from them (not recorded which). V gene TRBV5-1 combines with J gene TRBJ1-1; 11 positions agree with TRBD1. For the CDR3, the DNA is TGCGCCAGCAGCTTGGGGACAGGGGGCGTGAACACTGAAGCTTTCTTT. It codes for CASSLGTGGVNTEAFF.